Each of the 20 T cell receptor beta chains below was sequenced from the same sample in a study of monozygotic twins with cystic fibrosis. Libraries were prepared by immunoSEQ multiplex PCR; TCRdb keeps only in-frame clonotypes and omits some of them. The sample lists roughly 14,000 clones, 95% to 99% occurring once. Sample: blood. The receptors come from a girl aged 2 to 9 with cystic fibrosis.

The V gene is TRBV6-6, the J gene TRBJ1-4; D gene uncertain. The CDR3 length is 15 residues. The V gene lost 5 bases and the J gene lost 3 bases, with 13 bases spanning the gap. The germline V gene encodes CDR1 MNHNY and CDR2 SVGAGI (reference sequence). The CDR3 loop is CASSRTAPSNEKLFF. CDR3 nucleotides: TGTGCCAGCAGTCGGACGGCACCGTCTAATGAAAAACTGTTTTTT.

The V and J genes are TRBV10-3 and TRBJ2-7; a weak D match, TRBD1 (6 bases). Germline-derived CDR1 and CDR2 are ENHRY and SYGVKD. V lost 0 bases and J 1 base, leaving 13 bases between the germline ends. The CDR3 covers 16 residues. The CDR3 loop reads CAISESGTKGSYEQYF. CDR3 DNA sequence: TGTGCCATCAGTGAGTCAGGGACAAAGGGTTCCTACGAGCAGTACTTC.

Here the CDR3 reads CASSRDRSSYEQYF. CDR3 in DNA: TGTGCCAGTAGCCGGGACAGGAGCTCCTACGAGCAGTACTTC. The chain uses TRBV19 and TRBJ2-7; 8 nucleotides line up with TRBD1. The CDR3 covers 14 residues. Unmatched junction bases numbered 4, after V lost 6 bases and J lost 0 bases. In germline, CDR1 is LNHDA, CDR2 SQIVND (reference sequence).

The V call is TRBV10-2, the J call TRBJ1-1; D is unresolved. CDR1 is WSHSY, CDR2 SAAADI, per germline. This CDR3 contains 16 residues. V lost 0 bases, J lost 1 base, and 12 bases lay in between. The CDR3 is CASSESGGQRNTEAFF. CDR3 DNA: TGCGCCAGCAGTGAGTCCGGAGGTCAGAGGAACACTGAAGCTTTCTTT.

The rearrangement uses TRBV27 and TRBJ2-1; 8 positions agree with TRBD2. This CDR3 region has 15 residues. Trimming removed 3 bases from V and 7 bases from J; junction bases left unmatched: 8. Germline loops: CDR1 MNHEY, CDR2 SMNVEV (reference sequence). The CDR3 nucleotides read TGTGCCAGCAGTTTCGAGATAGCGGGAAGAAATGAGCAGTTCTTC. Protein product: CASSFEIAGRNEQFF.

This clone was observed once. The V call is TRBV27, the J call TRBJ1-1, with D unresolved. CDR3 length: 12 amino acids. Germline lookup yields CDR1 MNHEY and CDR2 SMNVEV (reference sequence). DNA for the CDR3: TGTGCGAGTGGGTCAGCCAACACTGAAGCTTTCTTT. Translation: CASGSANTEAFF.

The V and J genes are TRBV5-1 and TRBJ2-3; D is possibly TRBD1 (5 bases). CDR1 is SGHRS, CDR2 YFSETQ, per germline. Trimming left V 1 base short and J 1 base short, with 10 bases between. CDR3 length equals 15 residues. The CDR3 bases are TGCGCCAGCAGCTTGAATACAGGAGGCACAGATACGCAGTATTTT. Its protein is CASSLNTGGTDTQYF.

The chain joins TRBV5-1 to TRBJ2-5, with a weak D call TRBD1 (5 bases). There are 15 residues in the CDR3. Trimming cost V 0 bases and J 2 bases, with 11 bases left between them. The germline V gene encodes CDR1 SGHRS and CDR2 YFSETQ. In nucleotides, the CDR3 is TGCGCCAGCAGCTTGGACAGGCCAGGACAAGAGACCCAGTACTTC. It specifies CASSLDRPGQETQYF.

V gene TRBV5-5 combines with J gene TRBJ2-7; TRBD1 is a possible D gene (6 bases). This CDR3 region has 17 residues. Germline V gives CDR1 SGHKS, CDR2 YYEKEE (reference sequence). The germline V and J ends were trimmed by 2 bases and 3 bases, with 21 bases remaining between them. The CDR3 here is CASSFSGTNKIDYEQYF. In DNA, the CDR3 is TGTGCCAGCAGCTTTTCCGGGACAAACAAAATCGACTACGAGCAGTACTTC.

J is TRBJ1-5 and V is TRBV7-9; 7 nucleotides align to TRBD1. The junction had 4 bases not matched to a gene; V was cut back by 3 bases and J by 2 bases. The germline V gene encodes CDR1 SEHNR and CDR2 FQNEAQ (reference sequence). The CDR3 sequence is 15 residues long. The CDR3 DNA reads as TGTGCCAGCAGCTTGACAGGGAACGGCAATCAGCCCCAGCATTTT. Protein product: CASSLTGNGNQPQHF. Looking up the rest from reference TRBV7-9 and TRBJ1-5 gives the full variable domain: DTGVSQNPRHKITKRGQNVTFRCDPISEHNRLYWYRQTLGQGPEFLTYFQNEAQLEKSRLLSDRFSAERPKGSFSTLEIQRTEQGDSAMYLCASSLTGNGNQPQHFGDGTRLSIL.

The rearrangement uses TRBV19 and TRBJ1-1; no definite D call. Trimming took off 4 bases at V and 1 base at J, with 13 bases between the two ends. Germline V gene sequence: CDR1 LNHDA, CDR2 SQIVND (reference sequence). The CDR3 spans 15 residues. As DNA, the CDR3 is TGTGCCAGTAGTACTTATCCCCGGGGGAACACTGAAGCTTTCTTT. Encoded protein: CASSTYPRGNTEAFF.

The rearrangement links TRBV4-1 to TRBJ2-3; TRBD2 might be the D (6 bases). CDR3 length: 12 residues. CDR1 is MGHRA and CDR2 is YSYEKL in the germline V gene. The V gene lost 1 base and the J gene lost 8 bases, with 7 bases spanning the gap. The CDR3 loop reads CASSQVRGTQYF. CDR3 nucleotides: TGCGCCAGCAGCCAAGTGCGGGGTACGCAGTATTTT.

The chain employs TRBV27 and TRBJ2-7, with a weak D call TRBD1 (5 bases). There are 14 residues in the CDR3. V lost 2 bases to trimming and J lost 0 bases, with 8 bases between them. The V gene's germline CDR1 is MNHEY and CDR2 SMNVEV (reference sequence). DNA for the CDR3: TGTGCCAGCAGTTTAACAGGAGTCTCCTACGAGCAGTACTTC. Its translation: CASSLTGVSYEQYF.

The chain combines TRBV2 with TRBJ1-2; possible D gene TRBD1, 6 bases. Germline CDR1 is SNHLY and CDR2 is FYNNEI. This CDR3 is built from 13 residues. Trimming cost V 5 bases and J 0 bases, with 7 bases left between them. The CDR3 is CASSRTANYGYTF. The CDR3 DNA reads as TGTGCCAGCAGTAGGACAGCTAACTATGGCTACACCTTC.

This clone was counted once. In nucleotides, the CDR3 is TGCGCCAGCAGCTTGGGACGCCCAGGGTCCCCTACCTACGAGCAGTACTTC. As protein: CASSLGRPGSPTYEQYF. The J gene is TRBJ2-7, the V gene TRBV5-1, with a possible D match to TRBD1 (5 bases). Trimming shortened V by 0 bases and J by 2 bases, and 18 bases separated the two germline ends. Per germline, CDR1 SGHRS and CDR2 YFSETQ. The CDR3 covers 17 residues.

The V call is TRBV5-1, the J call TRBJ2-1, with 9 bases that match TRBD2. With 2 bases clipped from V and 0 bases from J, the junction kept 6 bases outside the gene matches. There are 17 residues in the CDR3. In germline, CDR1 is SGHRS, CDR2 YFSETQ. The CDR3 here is CASSFPSGNSSYNEQFF. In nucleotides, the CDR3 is TGCGCCAGCAGCTTCCCTAGCGGGAACAGCTCCTACAATGAGCAGTTCTTC.

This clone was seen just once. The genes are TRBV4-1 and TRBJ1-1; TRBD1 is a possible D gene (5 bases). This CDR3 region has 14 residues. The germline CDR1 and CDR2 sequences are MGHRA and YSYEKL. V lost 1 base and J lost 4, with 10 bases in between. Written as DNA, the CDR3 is TGCGCCAGCAGCCAAGTTGGGGGATTCACTGAAGCTTTCTTT. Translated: CASSQVGGFTEAFF.

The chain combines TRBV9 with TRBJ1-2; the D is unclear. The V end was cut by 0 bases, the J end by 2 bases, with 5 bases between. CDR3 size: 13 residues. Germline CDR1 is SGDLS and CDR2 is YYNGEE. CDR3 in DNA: TGTGCCAGCAGCGTAGCGGCCAACTATGGCTACACCTTC. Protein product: CASSVAANYGYTF.

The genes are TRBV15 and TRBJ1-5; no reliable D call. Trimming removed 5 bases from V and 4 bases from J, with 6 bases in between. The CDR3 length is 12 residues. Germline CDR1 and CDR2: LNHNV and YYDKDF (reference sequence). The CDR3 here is CATSPTNQPQHF. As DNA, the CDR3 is TGTGCCACCAGCCCTACTAATCAGCCCCAGCATTTT.

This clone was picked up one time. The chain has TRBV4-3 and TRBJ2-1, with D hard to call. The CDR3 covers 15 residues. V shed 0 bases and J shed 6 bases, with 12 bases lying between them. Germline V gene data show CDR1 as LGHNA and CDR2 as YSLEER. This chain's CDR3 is CASSQDRTNSNEQFF. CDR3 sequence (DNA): TGCGCCAGCAGCCAAGACCGGACCAACTCCAATGAGCAGTTCTTC.